These T cell receptor beta chains were read from a single sample in a study of T cell repertoires in cytomegalovirus infection. TCRdb reprocessed the reads via MiXCR and lists one record per CDR3 protein. The repertoire holds hundreds of thousands of distinct CDR3 sequences, with about 40% as singletons. Specimen: PBMCs. Source of these receptors: a human donor in good health (CMV status not recorded). Some clones in this sample may be carry-over from other donors' samples. Both conserved end residues are part of each CDR3. A D gene is named only where the DNA matches it firmly. Only part of the rows carry a size: once, few, many, or a class if the clone is expanded.

NA | few | TRBJ1-1 | TRBV28 | CASSYIRSNTEAFF | TGTGCCAGCAGTTACATTCGATCGAACACTGAAGCTTTCTTT
TRBD1 | once | TRBJ2-7 | TRBV5-6 | CASRTQGSRDEQYF | TGTGCCAGCAGGACACAGGGGTCGCGTGACGAGCAGTACTTC
TRBD1 | NA | TRBJ2-2 | TRBV5-6 | CASILAGQGAVGELFF | TGTGCCAGCATCCTTGCGGGACAGGGTGCCGTCGGGGAGCTGTTTTTT
TRBD1 | few | TRBJ1-3 | TRBV6-1 | CASTLKNFRGLSSGNTIYF | TGTGCCAGCACCCTTAAGAATTTTAGGGGGCTGAGCTCTGGAAACACCATATATTTT
NA | NA | TRBJ1-1 | TRBV5-4 | CASRLGGAETEAFF | TGTGCCAGCAGATTGGGTGGGGCCGAGACTGAAGCTTTCTTT
NA | NA | TRBJ1-2 | TRBV7-2 | CASSFRRAGYGYTF | TGTGCCAGCAGCTTTAGAAGGGCAGGGTATGGCTACACCTTC
NA | NA | TRBJ1-1 | TRBV2 | CASSTSAMNTEAFF | TGTGCCAGCAGTACCAGTGCAATGAACACTGAAGCTTTCTTT
TRBD1 | NA | TRBJ1-2 | TRBV10-3 | CAISEGQGGYGYTF | TGTGCCATCAGTGAAGGACAGGGTGGATATGGCTACACCTTC
NA | NA | TRBJ2-7 | TRBV15 | CATSRDLSGWAQYF | TGTGCCACCAGCAGAGATCTGTCAGGGTGGGCGCAGTACTTC
NA | few | TRBJ2-7 | TRBV5-6 | CASSYNRVRYEQYF | TGTGCCAGCAGTTACAACAGGGTGCGGTACGAGCAGTACTTC
NA | NA | TRBJ1-2 | TRBV12-3/TRBV12-4 | CASSFYGGYYGYTF | TGTGCCAGCAGTTTTTACGGGGGGTACTATGGCTACACCTTC
NA | NA | TRBJ1-5 | TRBV28 | CASESGTSTYYSNQPQHF | TGTGCCAGCGAGTCCGGGACATCGACCTACTATAGCAATCAGCCCCAGCATTTT
NA | NA | TRBJ2-2 | TRBV24-1 | CATSDVEGKAGELFF | TGTGCCACCAGTGATGTGGAGGGGAAGGCCGGGGAGCTGTTTTTT
TRBD2 | NA | TRBJ2-2 | TRBV20-1 | CSARRVAGVNTGELFF | TGCAGTGCTCGTCGAGTAGCGGGAGTTAACACCGGGGAGCTGTTTTTT
TRBD1 | few | TRBJ2-4 | TRBV7-9 | CASSSLTGVAKNIQYF | TGTGCCAGCAGCTCACTGACAGGGGTAGCCAAAAACATTCAGTACTTC
NA | NA | TRBJ2-1 | TRBV28 | CASSTDSFDVLEGSYNEQFF | TGTGCCAGCAGTACCGACTCTTTCGATGTGTTGGAGGGCTCCTACAATGAGCAGTTCTTC
NA | few | TRBJ2-7 | TRBV28 | CASSSWGGGGRYEQYF | TGTGCCAGCAGTTCTTGGGGTGGGGGGGGCCGATACGAGCAGTACTTC
NA | many | TRBJ2-5 | TRBV7-8 | CASGQGPRETQYF | TGTGCCAGCGGCCAGGGCCCAAGGGAGACCCAGTACTTC
TRBD2 | NA | TRBJ2-1 | TRBV28 | CASSSWEGYNEQFF | TGTGCCAGCAGTTCGTGGGAGGGTTACAATGAGCAGTTCTTC
TRBD2 | NA | TRBJ2-1 | TRBV5-1 | CASSFQEPGGQFF | TGCGCCAGCAGCTTCCAGGAACCGGGAGGGCAGTTCTTC
NA | few | TRBJ1-2 | TRBV7-9 | CASRWALGLNYGYTF | TGTGCCAGCAGATGGGCCCTGGGCCTTAACTATGGCTACACCTTC
NA | few | TRBJ2-3 | TRBV7-2 | CASSLSSSTGGPGPIADPLGTQYF | TGTGCCAGCAGCTTAAGCTCGTCCACAGGCGGTCCAGGGCCGATAGCGGACCCTCTGGGTACGCAGTATTTT
TRBD1 | NA | TRBJ1-3 | TRBV19 | CASRPGTAGNTIYF | TGTGCCAGTAGGCCCGGGACAGCTGGAAACACCATATATTTT
NA | NA | TRBJ2-5 | TRBV12-3/TRBV12-4 | CASRAENQETHYF | TGTGCCAGCAGGGCGGAAAATCAAGAGACCCATTACTTC
NA | NA | TRBJ1-4 | TRBV12-3/TRBV12-4 | CASSLAGLIF | TGTGCCAGCAGTTTAGCGGGCCTAATTTTT
NA | NA | TRBJ2-3 | TRBV12-3/TRBV12-4 | CASSPDDRHTQYF | TGTGCCAGCAGTCCCGACGACAGACATACGCAGTATTTT
TRBD2 | NA | TRBJ2-7 | TRBV6-6 | CASSRLAGGEQYF | TGTGCCAGCAGTCGACTAGCGGGAGGCGAGCAGTACTTC
NA | NA | TRBJ2-1 | TRBV10-3 | CAISEEDRHNEQFF | TGTGCCATCAGTGAAGAGGACCGTCACAATGAGCAGTTCTTC
TRBD2 | NA | TRBJ2-1 | TRBV7-8 | CASSWASGSRNEQFF | TGTGCCAGCAGCTGGGCTAGCGGGAGTCGGAATGAGCAGTTCTTC
TRBD1 | few | TRBJ1-6 | TRBV27 | CASSFGQASPLHF | TGTGCCAGCAGTTTCGGACAGGCTTCACCCCTCCACTTT
NA | NA | TRBJ2-5 | TRBV7-9 | CASGGITQYF | TGTGCCAGCGGTGGAATTACCCAGTACTTC
TRBD2 | NA | TRBJ2-3 | TRBV4-2 | CASSQGERGGSSDTQYF | TGTGCCAGCAGCCAAGGGGAGCGGGGAGGCTCCTCAGATACGCAGTATTTT
NA | many | TRBJ2-3 | TRBV6-1 | CASSQTDTQYF | TGTGCCAGCAGTCAAACAGATACGCAGTATTTT
NA | few | TRBJ1-5 | TRBV19 | CASHPGEERNIRNQPQHF | TGTGCCAGCCACCCTGGGGAAGAAAGGAATATACGCAATCAGCCCCAGCATTTT
TRBD1 | NA | TRBJ1-1 | TRBV10-3 | CAISEGQSNTEAFF | TGTGCCATCAGCGAGGGACAGTCGAACACTGAAGCTTTCTTT